The 3 T cell receptor beta chains reported below all come from one sample, sequenced in a study of T cells after yellow fever vaccination. In TCRdb, the 5' RACE reads were re-called with MiXCR into one record per CDR3 protein. The sample yields fewer than 400,000 distinct CDR3 sequences, 6% to 8% seen once. The sample consisted of PBMCs, taken 5 days after the yellow fever booster vaccination. The receptors come from a man aged 30-40 years who received the YFV17D yellow fever vaccine.

V is TRBV7-3 and J is TRBJ1-1, with D possibly matching TRBD1 (5 bases). The CDR3 totals 15 residues. Germline loops: CDR1 SGHTA, CDR2 FQGTGA. V was trimmed by 1 base and J by 11 bases, leaving 20 bases between them. The CDR3 loop reads CASSLNGLGPAGAFF. The CDR3 DNA sequence: TGTGCCAGCAGCTTAAATGGTCTGGGGCCAGCCGGGGCTTTCTTT.

The chain is built from TRBV18 and TRBJ2-2, with 11 bases identical to TRBD2. The CDR3 is made up of 20 amino acids. Germline trimming cut 6 bases from V and 1 base from J; bases unmatched to any gene: 16. The germline V gene encodes CDR1 KGHSH and CDR2 LQKENI. This chain's CDR3 is CASSPRQKTGTSGNTGELFF. In nucleotides, the CDR3 is TGTGCCAGCTCTCCAAGACAGAAAACCGGGACTAGCGGGAACACCGGGGAGCTGTTTTTT.

Comment on this clonotype: This may stem from a read error, because a much larger clone lies one nucleotide away. The CDR3 reads CANSFLSQTGELFF. CDR3 nucleotide sequence: TGTGCCAACAGCTTTCTCAGCCAGACCGGGGAGCTGTTTTTT. This chain connects TRBV7-2 to TRBJ2-2; D is unresolved. This CDR3 region has 14 residues. Germline V gene data show CDR1 as SGHTA and CDR2 as FQGNSA.